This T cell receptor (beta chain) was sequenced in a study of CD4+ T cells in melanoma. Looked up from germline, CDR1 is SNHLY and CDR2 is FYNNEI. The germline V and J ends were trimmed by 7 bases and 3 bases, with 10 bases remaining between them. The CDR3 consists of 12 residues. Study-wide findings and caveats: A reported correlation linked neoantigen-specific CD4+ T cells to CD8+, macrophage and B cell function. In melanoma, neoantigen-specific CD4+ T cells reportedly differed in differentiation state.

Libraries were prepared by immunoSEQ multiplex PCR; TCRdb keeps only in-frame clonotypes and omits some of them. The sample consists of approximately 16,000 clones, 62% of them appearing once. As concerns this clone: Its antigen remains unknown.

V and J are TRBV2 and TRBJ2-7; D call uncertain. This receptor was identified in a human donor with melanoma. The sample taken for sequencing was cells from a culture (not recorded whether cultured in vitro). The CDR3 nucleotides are TGTGCCAGCAAAGGAGATCACTACGAGCAGTACTTC. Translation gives CASKGDHYEQYF.